The rows below give T cell receptor beta chains drawn from one sample of a study of cytomegalovirus exposure and HLA in healthy donors. Assay: immunoSEQ multiplex PCR; the TCRdb copy retains only in-frame clones and omits some. Of under 250,000 clones in the sample, 85% to 90% were seen once. Sequencing was carried out using PBMCs. The receptors here all came from a man aged 18 to 29 in good health and CMV-seronegative. The CDR3 runs from the conserved cysteine through the conserved F or W. A D gene is named only where the DNA matches it firmly. The size field is filled for only some rows; it gives once, few, many or a size class.

clone_size j_call d_call v_call cdr3_nt cdr3_aa
NA TRBJ2-2 NA TRBV5-4 TGTGCCAGCAGCTTGGTTTCTGCGGCCCCGGCCGGGGAGCTGTTTTTT CASSLVSAAPAGELFF
NA TRBJ2-3 TRBD1 TRBV6-5 TGTGCCAGCAGCAAAAGGGGGCAAGATACGCAGTATTTT CASSKRGQDTQYF
NA TRBJ2-5 NA TRBV7-2 TGTGCCAGCAGCCGGGGAGAAGAGACCCAGTACTTC CASSRGEETQYF
once TRBJ2-5 TRBD2 TRBV30 TGTGCCTGGACCTCGGGACTAGCGGGAGAGACCCAGTACTTC CAWTSGLAGETQYF
NA TRBJ2-7 TRBD2 TRBV7-2 TGTGCCAGCAGCCCCGAGTTAGCGGGAAGCTACGAGCAGTACTTC CASSPELAGSYEQYF
few TRBJ1-2 NA TRBV28 TGTGCCAGCAGCAGAGTAGGGAGAGCTAACTATGGCTACACCTTC CASSRVGRANYGYTF
NA TRBJ2-4 TRBD2 TRBV27 TGTGCCAGCAGTTTTACTAGCGGGAGAGACATTCAGTACTTC CASSFTSGRDIQYF
NA TRBJ1-2 NA TRBV2 TGTGCCAGCGGAGACTTTAACTATGGCTACACCTTC CASGDFNYGYTF
NA TRBJ2-2 NA TRBV5-6 TGTGCCAGCAGTTTAAACACCGGGGAGCTGTTTTTT CASSLNTGELFF
NA TRBJ2-3 NA TRBV28 TGTGCCAGCAGACTAGTTGGTAGCACAGATACGCAGTATTTT CASRLVGSTDTQYF
NA TRBJ1-1 NA TRBV6-6 TGTGCCAGCAGTAACTCCGGGGTGGGGGCTTTCTTT CASSNSGVGAFF
NA TRBJ2-7 TRBD2 TRBV7-6 TGTGCCAGCAGCCCTGGGACTAGCGGGTACGAGCAGTACTTC CASSPGTSGYEQYF
NA TRBJ2-3 NA TRBV6-1 TGTGCCAGCAGTGAAGCGCCATCGACTCGGGATACGCAGTATTTT CASSEAPSTRDTQYF
NA TRBJ1-3 NA TRBV4-3 TGCGCCAGCAGCCAAGATACGACGGGGGGAAACACCATATATTTT CASSQDTTGGNTIYF
NA TRBJ2-3 TRBD2 TRBV4-1 TGCGCCAGCAGCCGGGTCCTCCGCGGGGGGCACACAGATACGCAGTATTTT CASSRVLRGGHTDTQYF
NA TRBJ1-6 TRBD1 TRBV27 TGTGCCAGCAGTTTAGTGGGGACAGGGTCTAATTCACCCCTCCACTTT CASSLVGTGSNSPLHF
NA TRBJ2-1 TRBD1 TRBV4-3 TGCGCCAGCAGCCAAGACCCGGGACAGGGCATTGGTGAGCAGTTCTTC CASSQDPGQGIGEQFF
NA TRBJ1-5 NA TRBV28 TGTGCCAGCAGTTCCGGGGGGAAGCCCCAGCATTTT CASSSGGKPQHF
NA TRBJ2-1 TRBD1 TRBV27 TGTGCCAGCAAACAGGGGGCCTCCTACAATGAGCAGTTCTTC CASKQGASYNEQFF
NA TRBJ2-5 NA TRBV27 TGTGCCAGCCGCGGGTGGGGGGAAGAGACCCAGTACTTC CASRGWGEETQYF
NA TRBJ1-2 NA TRBV28 TGTGCCAGCAATCTTCTTAACTATGGCTACACCTTC CASNLLNYGYTF
NA TRBJ2-7 TRBD1 TRBV6-1 TGTGCCACCCCCTGGACAGGGAGCTACGAGCAGTACTTC CATPWTGSYEQYF
NA TRBJ2-5 NA TRBV11-2 TGTGCCAGCAGCTTAGTAGTGGAGACCCAGTACTTC CASSLVVETQYF
once TRBJ2-1 TRBD1 TRBV28 TGTGCCAGCAGGACAGGGGGCGCATCCTACAATGAGCAGTTCTTC CASRTGGASYNEQFF
NA TRBJ1-5 TRBD1 TRBV27 TGTGCCAGCAGTTTATCCGGACAGGCTTATAGCAATCAGCCCCAGCATTTT CASSLSGQAYSNQPQHF
NA TRBJ2-1 NA TRBV5-1 TGCGCCAGCAGCTTGATTCTCAATGAGCAGTTCTTC CASSLILNEQFF
NA TRBJ2-3 TRBD2 TRBV6-5 TGTGCCAGCAGTTACGGCGGGGGAGCAGATACGCAGTATTTT CASSYGGGADTQYF
NA TRBJ1-5 NA TRBV6-5 TGTGCCAGCACCCCGGGTTTCAATCAGCCCCAGCATTTT CASTPGFNQPQHF
NA TRBJ1-1 NA TRBV28 TGTGCCAGCACACAGGGAAACACTGAAGCTTTCTTT CASTQGNTEAFF
NA TRBJ1-1 TRBD1 TRBV7-2 TGTGCCAGCAGTTATGGGACAGGGGCTTACACTGAAGCTTTCTTT CASSYGTGAYTEAFF
NA TRBJ2-4 TRBD2 TRBV29-1 TGCAGCGTTGAAGGCCTGGGACGGGCGGGAGACATTCAGTACTTC CSVEGLGRAGDIQYF
once TRBJ2-1 TRBD2 TRBV9 TGTGCCAGCAGCGTACTTAGCGGGGGGGCTGTTGAGCAGTTCTTC CASSVLSGGAVEQFF
NA TRBJ1-1 NA TRBV2 TGTGCCAGCACTGAGGCGAACACTGAAGCTTTCTTT CASTEANTEAFF
NA TRBJ1-6 NA TRBV2 TGTGCCAGCAGGGACAGTTTGGATTCACCCCTCCACTTT CASRDSLDSPLHF
few TRBJ1-2 TRBD1 TRBV2 TGTGCCAGCACCGAAATTGTGCAGGGGGGTACCACCTTC CASTEIVQGGTTF
NA TRBJ1-2 NA TRBV28 TGTGCCACGGGTCGCGACGACAGGAAGGGCTATGGCTACACCTTC CATGRDDRKGYGYTF
NA TRBJ2-1 NA TRBV27 TGTGCCAGCAGTTTCGGAGGGGTTGGCAATGAGCAGTTCTTC CASSFGGVGNEQFF
NA TRBJ1-1 NA TRBV28 TGTGCCAGCAGTTTATATCGGGGGACTTTCTTT CASSLYRGTFF
NA TRBJ2-2 NA TRBV6-5 TGTGCCAGCAGTTCCGGGACAATACAAACCGGGGAGCTGTTTTTT CASSSGTIQTGELFF
few TRBJ2-1 NA TRBV4-3 TGCGCCAGCAGCCAAGGAGTCGAGGCGTCCTACAATGAGCAGTTCTTC CASSQGVEASYNEQFF
NA TRBJ2-7 TRBD1 TRBV6-1 TGTGCCAGCACGTCCAGGGGGTACGAGCAGTACTTC CASTSRGYEQYF
NA TRBJ1-2 NA TRBV7-2 TGTGCCAGCAGCTACTGGGCTTTCGATGGCTACACCTTC CASSYWAFDGYTF
NA TRBJ2-7 TRBD2 TRBV30 TGTGCCTGGAGTCTACCGGGACTAGCCCTTGGGGAGCAGTACTTC CAWSLPGLALGEQYF
NA TRBJ2-1 NA TRBV7-9 TGTGCCAGCAGCCCCCATGGGGGGATGGACAATGAGCAGTTCTTC CASSPHGGMDNEQFF
NA TRBJ1-1 NA TRBV4-1 TGCGCCAGCAGCCAAGTTAACGGGGGGGACACTGAAGCTTTCTTT CASSQVNGGDTEAFF
NA TRBJ2-1 TRBD2 TRBV4-3 TGCGCCAGCAGCCGCGGGACTAGCGGGGGGGCTCCTGAGCAGTTCTTC CASSRGTSGGAPEQFF
once TRBJ2-7 TRBD2 TRBV4-3 TGCGCCAGCAGCCAAGATGGGCGGACTAGCTCCTACGAGCAGTACTTC CASSQDGRTSSYEQYF
NA TRBJ2-7 TRBD1 TRBV28 TGTGCCAGCAGTCCACAGGGGGCTCTTGGTTACGAGCAGTACTTC CASSPQGALGYEQYF
NA TRBJ1-6 NA TRBV9 TGTGCCAGCAGCAAAAACAGGGCCGGCTCCTATAATTCACCCCTCCACTTT CASSKNRAGSYNSPLHF
NA TRBJ1-2 TRBD1 TRBV4-1 TGCGCCAGCAGCCTAGTGGGAACTACAGGGGCCAACTATGGCTACACCTTC CASSLVGTTGANYGYTF
NA TRBJ2-3 TRBD1 TRBV5-1 TGCGCCAGCAGCAGAACCGGGACAGGGTCCGGCACAGATACGCAGTATTTT CASSRTGTGSGTDTQYF
NA TRBJ2-7 TRBD2 TRBV7-8 TGTGCCAGCAGCTTTAGCGGGAGGGCCGACGAGCAGTACTTC CASSFSGRADEQYF
NA TRBJ2-2 TRBD2 TRBV28 TGTGCCAGCAGTTTAACCCCCGGGGGGGGCGTCGGGGAGCTGTTTTTT CASSLTPGGGVGELFF
NA TRBJ1-5 NA TRBV30 TGTGCCTGGAGTACCGTCCGAAGAGGCAATCAGCCCCAGCATTTT CAWSTVRRGNQPQHF
NA TRBJ2-1 TRBD2 TRBV10-2 TGCGCCAGCAGTGAAGGAGCTAGACTAGCGGGTGTCGATGAGCAGTTCTTC CASSEGARLAGVDEQFF
NA TRBJ1-5 NA TRBV4-3 TGCGCCAGCAGCCAAGACAGGGATAGCAATCAGCCCCAGCATTTT CASSQDRDSNQPQHF
once TRBJ1-5 NA TRBV10-3 TGTGCCATCAGTGGGGGAGGGGGGCAGCCCCAGCATTTT CAISGGGGQPQHF
NA TRBJ2-3 NA TRBV7-9 TGTGCCAGCAGGGTGGCTAGCACAGATACGCAGTATTTT CASRVASTDTQYF
NA TRBJ1-2 NA TRBV7-9 TGTGCCAGCAGCTCCAAAGGACTAAGGAGCTATGGCTACACCTTC CASSSKGLRSYGYTF
NA TRBJ1-1 NA TRBV6-5 TGTGCCAGCAGTTACCCCCCTGGGCAGGGCACTGAAGCTTTCTTT CASSYPPGQGTEAFF